The present T cell receptor (beta chain) was sequenced within a study of low-dose radiotherapy and immunotherapy resistance in tumors. Study information: Every two weeks patients got nivolumab 240 mg flat dose, plus ipilimumab 1 mg/kg every six weeks, intravenously. Treatment included intravenous cyclophosphamide dosed at 200 mg/m2 every two weeks, one day before radiation and immunotherapy. Patients took oral aspirin 300 mg daily for four cycles from cycle 1 day 1.

This CDR3 is 16 amino acids long. The germline V gene has CDR1 MDHEN and CDR2 SYDVKM. Deletions cut 6 bases from V and 1 base from J, with 17 bases between. The time point is: after trial treatment. Sample treatment: LDRT plus nivolumab, ipilimumab, low-dose cyclophosphamide and aspirin (RACIN trial). Alpha- and beta-chain coverage of first-strand cDNA came from TRAV- and TRBV-specific primers. TCRs were amplified for 15 to 20 PCR cycles with a constant-region primer and V-primer adapter. Following isolation, mRNA was amplified via in vitro transcription. A single record per CDR3 protein comes from TCRdb applying MiXCR to the reads. The profile shows around 33,000 distinct CDR3 sequences, 45% to 55% of them singletons.

The TCR comes from a male donor with gallbladder cancer. The genes are TRBV28 and TRBJ2-3; D is tentatively TRBD1 or TRBD2 (5 bases each). The sample here was PBMCs, taken after low-dose radiotherapy plus immunotherapy. This CDR3 reads CASSPAGQGRTDTQYF. For the CDR3, the DNA is TGTGCCAGCAGCCCAGCCGGGCAGGGACGCACAGATACGCAGTATTTT.